There are a few counts of the clone carrying this T cell receptor beta chain. These data come from a study of blood T cells in healthy people across ages. At least 6 micrograms of total RNA were extracted per sample. Primed by a sample-barcoded 5' primer and a J-beta primer mix, a second PCR proceeded for roughly 6 to 12 cycles. A single record per CDR3 protein comes from TCRdb applying MiXCR to the 5' RACE reads. The data contain 1.4 million or so distinct CDR3 sequences, under 55% of them seen just once; the ten biggest clones take up over 3.5%. From germline, CDR1 is MGHRA and CDR2 YSYEKL. V lost 3 bases to trimming and J lost 0 bases, with 11 bases between them. The CDR3 loop spans 15 amino acids.

The clonotype was recovered from a woman between 18 and 29 years old in good health. The sample taken for sequencing was blood. The rearrangement joins TRBV4-1 to TRBJ1-2; no reliable D call. The CDR3 loop reads CASSQESSPNYGYTF. As DNA, the CDR3 is TGCGCCAGCAGCCAGGAGAGCTCCCCTAACTATGGCTACACCTTC.